This T cell receptor (beta chain) was profiled in a study of cytomegalovirus exposure and HLA in healthy donors. Measured with immunoSEQ multiplex PCR; TCRdb has only the in-frame clones, and not every one. Counted here are about 350,000 clones, roughly nine tenths occurring once; the ten biggest clones make up 1% to 1.5%. From germline, CDR1 is SEHNR and CDR2 FQNEAQ (reference sequence). Trimming removed 4 bases from V and 1 base from J; junction bases left unmatched: 8. The CDR3 length is 16 residues. The chain links TRBV7-9 to TRBJ2-3; TRBD1 matches 7 bases. This TCR was sampled from a woman in her twenties or thirties in good health and CMV-seropositive. Sequenced: PBMCs. This CDR3 reads CASSSRTGRGTDTQYF. The CDR3 coding sequence is TGTGCCAGCAGCTCCAGGACAGGAAGAGGCACAGATACGCAGTATTTT.